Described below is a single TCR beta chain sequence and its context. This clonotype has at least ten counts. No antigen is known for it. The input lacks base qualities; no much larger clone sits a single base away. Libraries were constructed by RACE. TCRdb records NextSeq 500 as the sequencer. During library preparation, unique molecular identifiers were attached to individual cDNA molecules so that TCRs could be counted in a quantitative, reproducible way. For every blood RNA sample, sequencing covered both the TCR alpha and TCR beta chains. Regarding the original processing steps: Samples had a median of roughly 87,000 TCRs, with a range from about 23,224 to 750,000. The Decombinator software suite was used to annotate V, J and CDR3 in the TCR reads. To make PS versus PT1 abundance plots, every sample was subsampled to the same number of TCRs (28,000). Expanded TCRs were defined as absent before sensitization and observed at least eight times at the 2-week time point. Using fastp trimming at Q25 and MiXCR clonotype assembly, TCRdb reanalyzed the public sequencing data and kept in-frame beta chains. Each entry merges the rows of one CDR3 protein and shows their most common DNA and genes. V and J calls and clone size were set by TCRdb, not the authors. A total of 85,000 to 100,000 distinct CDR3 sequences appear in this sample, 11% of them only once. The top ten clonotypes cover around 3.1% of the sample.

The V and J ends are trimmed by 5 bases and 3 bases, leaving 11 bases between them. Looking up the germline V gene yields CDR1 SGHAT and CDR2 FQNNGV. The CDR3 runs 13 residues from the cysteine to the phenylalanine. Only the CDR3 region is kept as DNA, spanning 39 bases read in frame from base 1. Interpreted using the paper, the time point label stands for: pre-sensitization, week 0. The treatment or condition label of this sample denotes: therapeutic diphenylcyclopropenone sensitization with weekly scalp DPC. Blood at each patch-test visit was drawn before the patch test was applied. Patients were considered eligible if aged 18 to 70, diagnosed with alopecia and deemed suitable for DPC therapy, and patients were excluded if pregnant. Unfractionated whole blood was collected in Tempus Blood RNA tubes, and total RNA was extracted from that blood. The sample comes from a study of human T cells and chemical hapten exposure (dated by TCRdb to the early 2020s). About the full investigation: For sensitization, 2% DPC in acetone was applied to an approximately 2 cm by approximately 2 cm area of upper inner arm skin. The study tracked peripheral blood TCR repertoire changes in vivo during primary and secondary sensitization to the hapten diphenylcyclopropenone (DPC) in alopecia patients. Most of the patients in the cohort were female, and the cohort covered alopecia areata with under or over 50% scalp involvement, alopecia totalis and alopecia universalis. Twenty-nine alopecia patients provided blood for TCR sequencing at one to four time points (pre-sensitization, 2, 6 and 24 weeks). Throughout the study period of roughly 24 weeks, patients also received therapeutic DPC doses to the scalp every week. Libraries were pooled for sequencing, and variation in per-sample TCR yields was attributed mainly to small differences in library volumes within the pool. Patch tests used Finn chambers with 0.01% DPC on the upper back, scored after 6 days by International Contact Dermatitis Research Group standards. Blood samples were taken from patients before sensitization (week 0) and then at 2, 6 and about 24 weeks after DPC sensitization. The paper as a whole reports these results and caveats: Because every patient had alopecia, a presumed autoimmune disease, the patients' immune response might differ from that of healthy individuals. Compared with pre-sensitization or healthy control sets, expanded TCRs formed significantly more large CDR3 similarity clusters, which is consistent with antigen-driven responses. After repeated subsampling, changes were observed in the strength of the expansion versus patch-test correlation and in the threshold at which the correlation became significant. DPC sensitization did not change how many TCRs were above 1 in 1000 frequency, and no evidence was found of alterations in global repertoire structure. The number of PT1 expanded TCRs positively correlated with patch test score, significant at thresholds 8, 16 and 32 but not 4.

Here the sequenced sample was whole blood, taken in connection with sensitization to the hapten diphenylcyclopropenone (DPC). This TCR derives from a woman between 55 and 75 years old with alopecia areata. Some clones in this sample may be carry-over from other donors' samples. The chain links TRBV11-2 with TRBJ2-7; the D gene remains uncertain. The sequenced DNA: TGTGCCAGCAGCCTCCTCTTGGGCTACGAGCAGTACTTC. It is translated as CASSLLLGYEQYF.